This T cell receptor beta chain was sequenced during a study of cytomegalovirus exposure and HLA in healthy donors. The PCR had 60 Vbeta and 13 Jbeta primers. Clones were sequenced by immunoSEQ multiplex PCR, and TCRdb holds only the in-frame ones, with some missing. This repertoire shows approximately 260,000 clones, 85% to 95% found once; its top ten account for about 1.7%. V lost 3 bases, J lost 2 bases, and 6 bases lay in between. This CDR3 has 13 residues. Per germline, CDR1 MDHEN and CDR2 SYDVKM. The TCR originated in a girl aged 2 to 9 in good health and CMV-seronegative. The V and J genes are TRBV28 and TRBJ2-3, with D unclear. The sample was PBMCs. The CDR3 here is CASSFGHTDTQYF. CDR3 DNA: TGTGCCAGCAGTTTTGGCCACACAGATACGCAGTATTTT. The full variable domain, in which reference TRBV28 and TRBJ2-3 provide the parts outside the CDR3, is DVKVTQSSRYLVKRTGEKVFLECVQDMDHENMFWYRQDPGLGLRLIYFSYDVKMKEKGDIPEGYSVSREKKERFSLILESASTNQTSMYLCASSFGHTDTQYFGPGTRLTVL.